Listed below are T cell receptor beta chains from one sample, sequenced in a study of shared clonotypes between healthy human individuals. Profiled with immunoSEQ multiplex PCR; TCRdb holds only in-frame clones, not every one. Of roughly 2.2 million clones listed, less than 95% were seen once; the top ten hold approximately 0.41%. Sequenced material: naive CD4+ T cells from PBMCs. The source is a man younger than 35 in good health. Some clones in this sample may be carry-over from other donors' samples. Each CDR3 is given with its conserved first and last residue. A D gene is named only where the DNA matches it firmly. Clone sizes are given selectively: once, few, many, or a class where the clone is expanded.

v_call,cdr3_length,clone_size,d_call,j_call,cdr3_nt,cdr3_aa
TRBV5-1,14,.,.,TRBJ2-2,TGCGCCAGCAGCCGGGACTTAGGGATCGGGGAGCTGTTTTTT,CASSRDLGIGELFF
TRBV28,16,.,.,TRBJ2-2,TGTGCCAGCAGTTTAAGTCGACCATCGAACACCGGGGAGCTGTTTTTT,CASSLSRPSNTGELFF
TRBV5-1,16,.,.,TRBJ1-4,TGCGCCAGCAGCTTGGTCGCGCAGGGACCATCCGAAAAACTGTTTTTT,CASSLVAQGPSEKLFF
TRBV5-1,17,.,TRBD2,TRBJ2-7,TGCGCCAGCAGCCAGTTACTAGCGGGAGGGGCCAACTACGAGCAGTACTTC,CASSQLLAGGANYEQYF
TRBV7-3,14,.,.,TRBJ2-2,TGTGCCAGCAGCTTTACAGGGACCACCGGGGAGCTGTTTTTT,CASSFTGTTGELFF
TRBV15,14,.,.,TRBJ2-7,TGTGCCACCAGCAACCCAGCGAGCAGCCACGAGCAGTACTTC,CATSNPASSHEQYF
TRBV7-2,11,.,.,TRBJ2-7,TGTGCCAGCAGCTTCTCTTACGAGCAGTACTTC,CASSFSYEQYF
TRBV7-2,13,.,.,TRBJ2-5,TGTGCCAGCACCAAAGAATGGGTGGGTCAGGCGCACTTC,CASTKEWVGQAHF
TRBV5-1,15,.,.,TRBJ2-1,TGCGCCAGCAGCTACCCTCGGGGGCCCTACAATGAGCAGTTCTTC,CASSYPRGPYNEQFF
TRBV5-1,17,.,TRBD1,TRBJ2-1,TGCGCCAGCAGCTTGGACCCCAGGGGGAGCTCCTACAATGAGCAGTTCTTC,CASSLDPRGSSYNEQFF
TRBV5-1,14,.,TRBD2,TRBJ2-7,TGCGCCAGCAGCTTGGGGCGGGAGGTAGACGAGCAGTACTTC,CASSLGREVDEQYF
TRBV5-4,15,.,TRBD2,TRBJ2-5,TGTGCCAGCAGCCGGACTAGCGGGAGACAAGAGACCCAGTACTTC,CASSRTSGRQETQYF
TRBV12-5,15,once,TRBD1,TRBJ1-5,TGTGCTAGTTCAACAGGGGGCAAAGGCAATCAGCCCCAGCATTTT,CASSTGGKGNQPQHF
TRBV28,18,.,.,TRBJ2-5,TGTGCCAGCTTTGGATACCCCGGGATCCCAGGGATACAAGAGACCCAGTACTTC,CASFGYPGIPGIQETQYF
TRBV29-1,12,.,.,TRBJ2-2,TGCAGCGCCAAATCAGGAACCGGGGAGCTGTTTTTT,CSAKSGTGELFF
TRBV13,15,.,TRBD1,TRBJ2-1,TGTGCCAGCAGCTTACGGCAGGGGGCCTACAATGAGCAGTTCTTC,CASSLRQGAYNEQFF
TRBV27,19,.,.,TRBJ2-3,TGTGCCAGCAGTTCCCTTCTTTTTAGCGGAGTGTCAGGGATCGGTACGCAGTATTTT,CASSSLLFSGVSGIGTQYF
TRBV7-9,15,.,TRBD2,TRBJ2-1,TGTGCCAGCAGATCTAGCGGGGCCCCGGGGAATGAGCAGTTCTTC,CASRSSGAPGNEQFF
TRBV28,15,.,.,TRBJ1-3,TGTGCCAGCAGTTTATGGGGGAGCTCTGGAAACACCATATATTTT,CASSLWGSSGNTIYF
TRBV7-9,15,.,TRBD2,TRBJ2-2,TGTGCCAGCAGCTTGTTAGCGGGAGACACCGGGGAGCTGTTTTTT,CASSLLAGDTGELFF
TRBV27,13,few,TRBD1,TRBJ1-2,TGTGCCAGCAGTCCCAGGGGGAGGTATGGCTACACCTTC,CASSPRGRYGYTF
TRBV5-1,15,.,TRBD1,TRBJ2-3,TGCGCCAGCGCAAACCGGGACAGAGACACAGATACGCAGTATTTT,CASANRDRDTDTQYF
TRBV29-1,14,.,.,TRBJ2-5,TGCAGCGCCGGTCGGCTACTCAGTCGAGAGACCCAGTACTTC,CSAGRLLSRETQYF